This is a list of T cell receptor beta chains from one sample in a study of blood T cell repertoires in COVID-19. Repertoires were generated with immunoSEQ multiplex PCR, while TCRdb's copy carries only in-frame clones and drops some. The data show approximately 220,000 clones, with 85% to 90% seen just once and around 4.5% held by the top ten. The sequenced sample consisted of peripheral blood. Source of these receptors: a man aged 50-59 years with acute or convalescent COVID-19. The CDR3 runs from the conserved cysteine through the conserved F or W. A D gene is named only where the DNA matches it firmly. Part of the rows lack a size; the others show once, few, many or a class for expanded clones.

j_call clone_size v_call d_call cdr3_nt cdr3_aa
TRBJ2-2 . TRBV5-4 TRBD1 TGTGCCAGCAGCTGGGGGACAGACCTGAACACCGGGGAGCTGTTTTTT CASSWGTDLNTGELFF
TRBJ2-1 . TRBV7-2 . TGTGCCAGCAGCTTATGGGAGAGCTCCTACAATGAGCAGTTCTTC CASSLWESSYNEQFF
TRBJ1-2 . TRBV19 . TGTGCCAGTAGTATGGCGGGGGCTCCTTACTATGGCTACACCTTC CASSMAGAPYYGYTF
TRBJ2-6 . TRBV6-4 TRBD1 TGTGCCAGCAGTCCCAGGGTGGACAGGGTATCTGGGGCCAACGTCCTGACTTTC CASSPRVDRVSGANVLTF
TRBJ2-1 . TRBV29-1 . TGCAGCGTTGAGGGTATTAAGGACAGCACCCTCCCCGACAATGAGCAGTTCTTC CSVEGIKDSTLPDNEQFF
TRBJ1-4 . TRBV7-2 TRBD1 TGTGCCAGCAGCTTTAGGACAGGGAATGAAAAACTGTTTTTT CASSFRTGNEKLFF
TRBJ1-6 . TRBV11-2 . TGTGCCAGCAGCCGAACCTTCATGAGCTCCTATAATTCACCCCTCCACTTT CASSRTFMSSYNSPLHF
TRBJ1-1 . TRBV28 . TGTGCCAGCAGTTTATCGGCAGGGAACACTGAAGCTTTCTTT CASSLSAGNTEAFF
TRBJ1-2 . TRBV9 . TGTGCCAGCAGCGGACAGGATCGACGTGGCTACACCTTC CASSGQDRRGYTF
TRBJ2-3 . TRBV24-1 TRBD2 TGTGCCACCAGTGATGGGGGGACTAGCGGTAGCACAGATACGCAGTATTTT CATSDGGTSGSTDTQYF
TRBJ1-1 few TRBV6-1 . TGTGCCAGCAGTGAACCCGGGTGGAACACTGAAGCTTTCTTT CASSEPGWNTEAFF
TRBJ2-1 few TRBV5-4 . TGTGCCAGCAGTCAGGCGGGATACAATGAGCAGTTCTTC CASSQAGYNEQFF
TRBJ1-2 . TRBV7-3 TRBD1 TGTGCCAGCAGCCCGACAGGGGCCGCTTTTGGTGGCTACACCTTC CASSPTGAAFGGYTF
TRBJ1-2 . TRBV6-5 TRBD1 TGTGCCAGCAATCGACAGGGGCACTATGGCTACACCTTC CASNRQGHYGYTF
TRBJ1-1 . TRBV12-5 . TGTGCTAGTGGTTTGGGGACACCCTCCGCTGAAGCTTTCTTT CASGLGTPSAEAFF
TRBJ1-4 . TRBV19 . TGTGCCAGTAGTATTGGCAATGAAAAACTGTTTTTT CASSIGNEKLFF
TRBJ1-3 . TRBV27 TRBD1 TGTGCCAGCGCCACAGGGGGCTCCTACTCTGGAAACACCATATATTTT CASATGGSYSGNTIYF
TRBJ1-1 few TRBV7-3 . TGTGCCAGCAGCCCGCAGGGCGGAACTGAAGCTTTCTTT CASSPQGGTEAFF
TRBJ1-1 . TRBV7-8 . TGTGCCAGCAGCTCCAGGGTCGGGCGGGGGGACACTGAAGCTTTCTTT CASSSRVGRGDTEAFF
TRBJ2-3 . TRBV7-8 . TGTGCCAGCAGCTTAGGGCCTACGGGGGGCCCGTATTTT CASSLGPTGGPYF
TRBJ1-6 . TRBV5-6 . TGTGCCAGCAGCTTGTGGGGGGGGAGGAATAATTCACCCCTCCACTTT CASSLWGGRNNSPLHF
TRBJ1-6 . TRBV27 . TGTGCCAGCAGTCGTGACAGGACCAATTCACCCCTCCACTTT CASSRDRTNSPLHF